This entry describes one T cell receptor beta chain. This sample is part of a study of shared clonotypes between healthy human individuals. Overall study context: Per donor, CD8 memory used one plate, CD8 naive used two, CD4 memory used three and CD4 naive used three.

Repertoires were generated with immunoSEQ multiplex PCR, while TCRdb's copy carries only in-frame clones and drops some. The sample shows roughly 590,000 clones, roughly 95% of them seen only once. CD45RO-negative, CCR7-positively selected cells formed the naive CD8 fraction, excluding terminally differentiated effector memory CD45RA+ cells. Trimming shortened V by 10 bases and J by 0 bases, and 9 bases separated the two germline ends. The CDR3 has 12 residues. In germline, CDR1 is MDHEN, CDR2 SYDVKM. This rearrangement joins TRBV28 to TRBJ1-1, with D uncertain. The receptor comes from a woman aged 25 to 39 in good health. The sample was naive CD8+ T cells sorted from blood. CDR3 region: CATQVLNTEAFF. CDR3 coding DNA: TGTGCCACCCAAGTTCTGAACACTGAAGCTTTCTTT.